This T cell receptor (beta chain) was obtained from a study of cytomegalovirus exposure and HLA in healthy donors. V gave up 4 bases and J gave up 6 bases; unmatched junction bases: 7. The CDR3 totals 14 residues. The germline CDR1 and CDR2 sequences are SNHLY and FYNNEI. Use of 60 Vbeta and 13 Jbeta primers characterized the PCR. Profiling relied on immunoSEQ multiplex PCR, and the TCRdb table lists in-frame clones only, not all of them. The sample consists of about 90,000 clones, approximately 84% of them appearing once. Though probably carrying unrecorded immune exposures, donors were nominally healthy at sampling.

Sequenced sample: PBMCs. This TCR came from a man aged 18 to 30 in good health and CMV-seronegative. This chain links TRBV2 with TRBJ1-2; 8 bases are shared with TRBD1. CDR3 coding DNA: TGTGCCAGCAGTGCGCGACAGGGGATAGATGGCTACACCTTC. Amino acids: CASSARQGIDGYTF.